The source of this TCR beta chain is a study of CD8+ T cells in alopecia areata. CDR3 length equals 12 residues. Germline CDR1 ENHRY, CDR2 SYGVKD. Trimming removed 10 bases from V and 0 bases from J, with 10 bases in between. Treatment: oral pan-JAK inhibitor, 5-10 mg twice daily. Once RNA had been extracted, it was reverse transcribed into cDNA to act as the sequencing template. Clones were sequenced by immunoSEQ multiplex PCR, and TCRdb holds only the in-frame ones, with some missing. The sample has fewer than 250,000 clones; approximately 60% are singletons. The TCR was taken from a human donor with alopecia areata. Sequenced material: CD4+ T cells sorted from blood, taken at week 4, from a patient treated with tofacitinib. The V and J genes are TRBV10-3 and TRBJ2-7; possibly TRBD2 for D (7 bases). CDR3 loop: CATGGNSYEQYF. The CDR3, as DNA: TGTGCCACGGGGGGCAACTCCTACGAGCAGTACTTC.